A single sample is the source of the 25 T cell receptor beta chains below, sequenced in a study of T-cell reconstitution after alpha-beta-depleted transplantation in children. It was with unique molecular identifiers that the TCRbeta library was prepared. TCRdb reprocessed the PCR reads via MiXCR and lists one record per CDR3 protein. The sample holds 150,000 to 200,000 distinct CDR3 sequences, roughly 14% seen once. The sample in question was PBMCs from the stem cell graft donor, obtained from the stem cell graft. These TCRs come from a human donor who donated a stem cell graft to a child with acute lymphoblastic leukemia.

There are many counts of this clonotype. The CDR3 coding sequence is TGCAGTGCTAGCAGAGACCCCAGTACGAACACCATATATTTT. Translated, it gives CSASRDPSTNTIYF. This rearrangement joins TRBV20-1 to TRBJ1-3, with no clear D. Per germline, CDR1 DFQATT and CDR2 SNEGSKA (reference sequence). The V and J ends lost 3 bases and 7 bases respectively, with 16 bases between them. The CDR3 runs to 14 residues.

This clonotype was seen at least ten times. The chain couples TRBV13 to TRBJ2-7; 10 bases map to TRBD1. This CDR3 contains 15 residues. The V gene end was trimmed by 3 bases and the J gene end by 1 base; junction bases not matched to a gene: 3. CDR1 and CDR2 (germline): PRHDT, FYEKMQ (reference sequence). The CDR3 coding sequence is TGTGCCAGCAGCTTCCCGGGACAGGGGTCCTACGAGCAGTACTTC. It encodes CASSFPGQGSYEQYF.

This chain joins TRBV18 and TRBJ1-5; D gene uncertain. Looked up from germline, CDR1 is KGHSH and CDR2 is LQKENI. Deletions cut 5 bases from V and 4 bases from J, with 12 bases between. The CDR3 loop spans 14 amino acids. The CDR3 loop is CASSSSSRNQPQHF. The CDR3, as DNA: TGTGCCAGCTCATCCTCTAGTCGAAATCAGCCCCAGCATTTT.

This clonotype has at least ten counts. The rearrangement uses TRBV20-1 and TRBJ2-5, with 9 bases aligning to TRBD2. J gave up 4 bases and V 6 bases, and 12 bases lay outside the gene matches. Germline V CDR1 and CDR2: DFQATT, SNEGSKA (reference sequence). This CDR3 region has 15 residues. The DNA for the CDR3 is TGCAGTGCCCTCGATGCTGGTAGCGGGAGAGAGACCCAGTACTTC. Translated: CSALDAGSGRETQYF.

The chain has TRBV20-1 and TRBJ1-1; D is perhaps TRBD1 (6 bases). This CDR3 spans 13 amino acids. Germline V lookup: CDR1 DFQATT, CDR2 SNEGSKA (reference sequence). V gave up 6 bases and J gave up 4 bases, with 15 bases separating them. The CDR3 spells CSADVGGGTEAFF. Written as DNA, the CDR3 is TGCAGTGCAGATGTCGGAGGGGGCACTGAAGCTTTCTTT.

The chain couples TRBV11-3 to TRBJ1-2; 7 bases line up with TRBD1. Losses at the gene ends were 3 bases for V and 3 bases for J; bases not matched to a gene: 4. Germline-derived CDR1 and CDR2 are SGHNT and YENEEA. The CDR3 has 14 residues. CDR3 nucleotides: TGTGCCAGCAGCTTCTGGGACAGAGACTATGGCTACACCTTC. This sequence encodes CASSFWDRDYGYTF.

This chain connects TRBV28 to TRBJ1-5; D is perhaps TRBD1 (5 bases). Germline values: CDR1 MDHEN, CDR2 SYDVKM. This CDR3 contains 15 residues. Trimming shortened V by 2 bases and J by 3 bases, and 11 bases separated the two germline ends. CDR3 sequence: CASSLTTVLNQPQHF. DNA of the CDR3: TGTGCCAGCAGTTTAACGACAGTCCTCAATCAGCCCCAGCATTTT.

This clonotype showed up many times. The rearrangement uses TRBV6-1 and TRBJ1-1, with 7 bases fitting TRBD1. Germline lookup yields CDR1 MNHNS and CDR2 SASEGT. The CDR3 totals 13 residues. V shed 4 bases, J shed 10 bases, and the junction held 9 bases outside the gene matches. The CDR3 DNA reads TGTGCCAGCAGTGGAAGGACAGGTTCCTCAGCTTTCTTT. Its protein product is CASSGRTGSSAFF.

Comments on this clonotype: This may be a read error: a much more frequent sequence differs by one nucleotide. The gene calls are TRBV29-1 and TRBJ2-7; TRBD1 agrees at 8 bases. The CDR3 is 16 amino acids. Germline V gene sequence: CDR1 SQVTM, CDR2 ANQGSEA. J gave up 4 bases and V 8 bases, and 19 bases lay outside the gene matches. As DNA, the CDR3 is TGCAGCTCGGGGCCGGGGGTGACAGGGGTCTTGTACGAGCAGTACTTC. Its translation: CSSGPGVTGVLYEQYF.

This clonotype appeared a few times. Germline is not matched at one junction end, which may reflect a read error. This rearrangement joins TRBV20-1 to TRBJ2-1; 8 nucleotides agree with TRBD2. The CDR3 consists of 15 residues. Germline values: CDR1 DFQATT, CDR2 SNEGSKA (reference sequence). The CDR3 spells CCARDAGGQDNEQFF. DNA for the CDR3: TGCTGTGCTAGAGACGCGGGAGGACAAGACAATGAGCAGTTCTTC.

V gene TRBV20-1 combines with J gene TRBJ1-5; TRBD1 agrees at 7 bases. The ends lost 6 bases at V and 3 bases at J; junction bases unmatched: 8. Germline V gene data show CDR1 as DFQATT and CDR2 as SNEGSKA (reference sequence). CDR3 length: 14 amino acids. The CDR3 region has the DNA TGCAGTGCCGGCCCCGGACAGGACAATCAGCCCCAGCATTTT. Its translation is CSAGPGQDNQPQHF.

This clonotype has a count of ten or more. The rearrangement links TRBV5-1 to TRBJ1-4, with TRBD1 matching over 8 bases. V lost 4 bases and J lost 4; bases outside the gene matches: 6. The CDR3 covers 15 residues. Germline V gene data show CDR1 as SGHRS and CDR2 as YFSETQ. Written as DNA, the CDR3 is TGCGCCAGCAGCCAAGGGACAGGAGTTAATGAAAAACTGTTTTTT. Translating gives CASSQGTGVNEKLFF. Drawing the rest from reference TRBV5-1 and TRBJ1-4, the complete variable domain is KAGVTQTPRYLIKTRGQQVTLSCSPISGHRSVSWYQQTPGQGLQFLFEYFSETQRNKGNFPGRFSGRQFSNSRSEMNVSTLELGDSALYLCASSQGTGVNEKLFFGSGTQLSVL.

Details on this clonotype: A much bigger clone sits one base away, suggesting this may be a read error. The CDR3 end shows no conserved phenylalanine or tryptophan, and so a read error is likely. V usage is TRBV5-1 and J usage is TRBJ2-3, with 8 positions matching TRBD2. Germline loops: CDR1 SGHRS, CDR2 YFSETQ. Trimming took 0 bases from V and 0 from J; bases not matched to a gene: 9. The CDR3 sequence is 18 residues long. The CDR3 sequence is CASSLDGRVVRSTDTQYS. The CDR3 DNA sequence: TGCGCCAGCAGCTTGGACGGGAGGGTTGTACGGAGCACAGATACGCAGTATTCT.

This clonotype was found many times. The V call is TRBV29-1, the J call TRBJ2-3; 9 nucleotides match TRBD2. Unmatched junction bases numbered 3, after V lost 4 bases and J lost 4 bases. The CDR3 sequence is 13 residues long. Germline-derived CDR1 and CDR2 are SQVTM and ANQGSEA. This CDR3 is CSVGTSGPDTQYF. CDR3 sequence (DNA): TGCAGCGTTGGAACTAGCGGGCCAGATACGCAGTATTTT.

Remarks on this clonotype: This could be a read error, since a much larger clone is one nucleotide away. DNA for the CDR3: TGCAGTGCCGTGGACCACTTAACTGACGCTTTCTTT. Protein product: CSAVDHLTDAFF. The J gene is TRBJ1-1, the V gene TRBV20-1; no firm D call. This CDR3 has 12 residues. Germline V gene sequence: CDR1 DFQATT, CDR2 SNEGSKA (reference sequence).

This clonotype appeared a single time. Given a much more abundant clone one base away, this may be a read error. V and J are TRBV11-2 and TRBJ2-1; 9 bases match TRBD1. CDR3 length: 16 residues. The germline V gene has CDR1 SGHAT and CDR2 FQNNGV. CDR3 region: CAISTRPGTGNNEQFF. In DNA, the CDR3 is TGTGCCATCAGCACCCGTCCCGGGACAGGGAACAATGAGCAGTTCTTC.

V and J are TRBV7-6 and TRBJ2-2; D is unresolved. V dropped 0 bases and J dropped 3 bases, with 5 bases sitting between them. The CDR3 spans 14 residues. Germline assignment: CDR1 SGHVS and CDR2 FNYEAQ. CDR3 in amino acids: CASSLASHTGELFF. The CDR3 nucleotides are TGTGCCAGCAGCTTAGCGTCCCACACCGGGGAGCTGTTTTTT.

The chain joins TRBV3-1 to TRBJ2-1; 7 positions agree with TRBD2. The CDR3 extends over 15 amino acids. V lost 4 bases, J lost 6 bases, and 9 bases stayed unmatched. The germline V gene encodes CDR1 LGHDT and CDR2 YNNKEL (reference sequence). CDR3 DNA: TGTGCCAGCAGCCCACGACTAGCCGGGAGCAATGAGCAGTTCTTC. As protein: CASSPRLAGSNEQFF.

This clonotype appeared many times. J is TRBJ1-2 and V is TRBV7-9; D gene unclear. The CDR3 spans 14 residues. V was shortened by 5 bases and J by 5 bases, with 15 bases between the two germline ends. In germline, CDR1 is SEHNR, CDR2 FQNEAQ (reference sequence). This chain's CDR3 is CASSPMTTYYGYTF. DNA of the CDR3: TGTGCCAGCAGCCCAATGACTACCTATTATGGCTACACCTTC.

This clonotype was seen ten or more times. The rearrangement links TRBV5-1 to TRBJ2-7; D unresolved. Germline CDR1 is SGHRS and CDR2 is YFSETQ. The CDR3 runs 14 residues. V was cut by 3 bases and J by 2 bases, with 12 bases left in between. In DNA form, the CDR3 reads TGCGCCAGCAGCTATGACATGGGAACCTACGAGCAGTACTTC. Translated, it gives CASSYDMGTYEQYF.

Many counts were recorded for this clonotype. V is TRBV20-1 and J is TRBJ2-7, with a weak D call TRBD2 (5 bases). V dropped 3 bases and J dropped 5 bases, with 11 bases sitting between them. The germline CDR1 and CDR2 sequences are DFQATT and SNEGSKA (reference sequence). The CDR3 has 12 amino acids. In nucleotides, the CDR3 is TGCAGTGCTAGGCTAGCTTCGCACGAGCAGTACTTC. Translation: CSARLASHEQYF.

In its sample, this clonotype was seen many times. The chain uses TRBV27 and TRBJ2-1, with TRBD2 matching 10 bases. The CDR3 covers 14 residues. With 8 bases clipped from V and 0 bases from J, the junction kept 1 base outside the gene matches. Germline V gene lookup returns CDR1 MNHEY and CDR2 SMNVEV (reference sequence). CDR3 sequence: CASGLAASYNEQFF. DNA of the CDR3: TGTGCCAGCGGACTAGCGGCCTCCTACAATGAGCAGTTCTTC.

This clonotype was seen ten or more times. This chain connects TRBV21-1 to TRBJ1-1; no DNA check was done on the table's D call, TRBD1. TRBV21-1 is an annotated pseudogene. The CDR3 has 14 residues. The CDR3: CASGDWDTNTEAFF. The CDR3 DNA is TGTGCCAGCGGCGATTGGGACACCAACACTGAAGCTTTCTTT.

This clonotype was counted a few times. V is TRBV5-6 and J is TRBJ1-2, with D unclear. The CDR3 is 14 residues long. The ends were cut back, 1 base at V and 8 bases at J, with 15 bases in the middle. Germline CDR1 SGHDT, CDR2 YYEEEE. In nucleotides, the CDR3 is TGTGCCAGCAGCTTGCGGTGGCAGTACCCCGGCTACACCTTC. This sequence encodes CASSLRWQYPGYTF.

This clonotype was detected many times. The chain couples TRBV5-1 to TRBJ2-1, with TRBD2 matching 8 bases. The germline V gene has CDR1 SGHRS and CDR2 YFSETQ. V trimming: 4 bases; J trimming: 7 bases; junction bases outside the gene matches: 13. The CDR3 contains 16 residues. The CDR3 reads CASSGKSGSGLNEQFF. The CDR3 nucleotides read TGCGCCAGCAGCGGGAAGAGCGGGAGTGGTTTGAATGAGCAGTTCTTC.